This T cell receptor (beta chain) was found in a study of cytomegalovirus exposure and HLA in healthy donors. This PCR relied on a set of 60 Vbeta primers and 13 Jbeta primers. The table came from immunoSEQ multiplex PCR; TCRdb's copy has only in-frame clones and leaves some out. This table has around 100,000 clones, approximately 80% appearing once. Findings and limits, study-wide: The study reported that TCR beta sequences accurately predicted HLA-A and HLA-B alleles in most subjects. Researchers counted around 150 TCR beta chains as cytomegalovirus-associated.

J was trimmed by 2 bases and V by 6 bases; bases with no gene match: 11. This CDR3 is built from 16 residues. Germline values: CDR1 MNHEY, CDR2 SMNVEV (reference sequence). About this clone: Its antigen is not identified.

The sample taken for sequencing was PBMCs. This rearrangement joins TRBV27 to TRBJ2-3, with 7 bases that match TRBD2. The clonotype was recovered from a woman aged 18-29 years in good health and CMV-seropositive. The CDR3 is CASRGLSGESTDTQYF. CDR3 in DNA: TGTGCCAGCAGGGGCCTGAGCGGGGAGTCCACAGATACGCAGTATTTT.